This TCR beta chain was identified during a study of Ad26.COV2.S vaccination and SARS-CoV-2 variants. Whole-study results and caveats: Vaccinated individuals (as opposed to placebo recipients) had higher spike-specific TCR breadth.

The CDR3 length is 13 residues. J lost 3 bases, V lost 5 bases, and 3 bases had no gene match. Of note for this clone: Its specificity is not known.

Measured with immunoSEQ multiplex PCR; TCRdb has only the in-frame clones, and not every one. The top ten hold approximately 12% of the sample, which has 380,000 or so clones, approximately 86% seen once. Treatment indicated: approximately 18 received Ad26.COV2.S at low or high dose, single or two shots; about 5 received placebo; per-sample allocation not given. On day 63 after the first injection, vaccine and placebo recipients gave samples. The source of this sequence is a person aged 18 to 59 who received the Ad26.COV2.S COVID-19 vaccine or a placebo. This rearrangement joins TRBV12-3 or TRBV12-4 to TRBJ1-2; 7 bases map to TRBD1. The source was peripheral blood, collected in a trial of Ad26.COV2.S vaccine versus placebo. The chain's CDR3 is CASSRGQYYGYTF. Here the CDR3 DNA reads TGTGCCAGCAGTCGGGGACAGTACTATGGCTACACCTTC.